These 31 T cell receptor beta chains share one sample of origin, sequenced in a study of cytomegalovirus exposure and HLA in healthy donors. The PCR made use of 60 Vbeta and 13 Jbeta primers. Libraries were prepared by immunoSEQ multiplex PCR; TCRdb keeps only in-frame clonotypes and omits some of them. The table includes approximately 170,000 clones, 77% detected once. Sequencing was done on a sample of PBMCs. All receptors derive from a woman aged 40-49 years in good health and CMV-seropositive.

This chain joins TRBV15 and TRBJ1-2; D is undetermined. The germline gives CDR1 LNHNV, CDR2 YYDKDF (reference sequence). Deletions cut 0 bases from V and 4 bases from J, with 6 bases between. The length of the CDR3 is 13 residues. This CDR3 is CATSRDNSYGYTF. The CDR3 DNA sequence: TGTGCCACCAGCAGAGACAACAGCTATGGCTACACCTTC. The full variable domain, its missing parts supplied by reference TRBV15 and TRBJ1-2, is DAMVIQNPRYQVTQFGKPVTLSCSQTLNHNVMYWYQQKSSQAPKLLFHYYDKDFNNEADTPDNFQSRRPNTSFCFLDIRSPGLGDTAMYLCATSRDNSYGYTFGSGTRLTVV.

The chain links TRBV7-8 to TRBJ2-1; the D gene is possibly TRBD1 (7 bases). Germline-derived CDR1 and CDR2 are SGHVS and FQNEAQ. The CDR3 has 16 amino acids. V was clipped by 0 bases and J by 7 bases, with 16 bases between them. CDR3 region: CASSLALAGGRNEQFF. DNA for the CDR3: TGTGCCAGCAGCTTAGCGTTGGCAGGGGGGCGGAATGAGCAGTTCTTC.

The CDR3 loop is CASSLGRDTQYF. In nucleotides, the CDR3 is TGTGCCAGCAGCTTAGGTCGAGATACGCAGTATTTT. This chain connects TRBV7-6 to TRBJ2-3; D remains ambiguous. The CDR3 totals 12 residues. Trimming took 1 base from V and 5 from J, leaving 4 bases between them. Germline V gene sequence: CDR1 SGHVS, CDR2 FNYEAQ.

CDR3 coding DNA: TGTGCCTGGAGGCAGGGAGGATCTAACTATGGCTACACCTTC. Residues: CAWRQGGSNYGYTF. The chain couples TRBV30 to TRBJ1-2, with D perhaps matching TRBD1 (5 bases). V was clipped by 3 bases and J by 0 bases, with 11 bases between them. The CDR3 extends over 14 amino acids. Germline V gene data show CDR1 as GTSNPN and CDR2 as SVGIG (reference sequence).

V gene TRBV7-2 combines with J gene TRBJ1-1; 9 bases match TRBD1. V lost 3 bases to trimming and J lost 4 bases; unmatched junction nucleotides: 6. Germline V lookup: CDR1 SGHTA, CDR2 FQGNSA. The CDR3 has 15 residues. CDR3: CASSFRTGVGTEAFF. The DNA for the CDR3 is TGTGCCAGCAGCTTTAGGACAGGGGTAGGCACTGAAGCTTTCTTT.

V usage is TRBV29-1 and J usage is TRBJ1-2, with D uncertain. The CDR3 runs 17 residues. Deletions cut 1 base from V and 2 bases from J, with 20 bases between. From germline, CDR1 is SQVTM and CDR2 ANQGSEA. The CDR3 bases are TGCAGCGTTGAAGCCCGAGGTGGAGGATCAAGAAACTATGGCTACACCTTC. Translated, it gives CSVEARGGGSRNYGYTF.

This sequence joins TRBV2 and TRBJ2-7, with 11 positions matching TRBD2. In germline, CDR1 is SNHLY, CDR2 FYNNEI. CDR3 length: 14 amino acids. After removal of 4 bases from V and 7 bases from J, the junction contained 6 bases not matched to a gene. The CDR3 DNA reads as TGTGCCAGCAGTGTGCTAGCGGGAGGTGGGGAGCAGTACTTC. This encodes CASSVLAGGGEQYF. The full variable domain, completed using reference TRBV2 and TRBJ2-7, is EPEVTQTPSHQVTQMGQEVILRCVPISNHLYFYWYRQILGQKVEFLVSFYNNEISEKSEIFDDQFSVERPDGSNFTLKIRSTKLEDSAMYFCASSVLAGGGEQYFGPGTRLTVT.

The chain recombines TRBV2 with TRBJ1-4; 7 nucleotides align to TRBD1. The CDR3 spans 14 residues. The V gene end was trimmed by 3 bases and the J gene end by 7 bases; junction bases not matched to a gene: 5. Germline lookup yields CDR1 SNHLY and CDR2 FYNNEI. The CDR3: CASSDGQEIEKLFF. In DNA, the CDR3 is TGTGCCAGCAGTGACGGACAGGAGATTGAAAAACTGTTTTTT. Complete variable domain (other parts from reference TRBV2 and TRBJ1-4): EPEVTQTPSHQVTQMGQEVILRCVPISNHLYFYWYRQILGQKVEFLVSFYNNEISEKSEIFDDQFSVERPDGSNFTLKIRSTKLEDSAMYFCASSDGQEIEKLFFGSGTQLSVL.

The chain uses TRBV5-1 and TRBJ2-3; a possible D gene is TRBD2 (5 bases). Trimming removed 0 bases at V and 10 bases at J, with 15 bases between. There are 14 residues in the CDR3. CDR1 and CDR2 from the germline V gene are SGHRS and YFSETQ. As DNA, the CDR3 is TGCGCCAGCAGCTTGGGCGGAGCGGTTTTGGCGCAGTATTTT. It translates to CASSLGGAVLAQYF.

The rearrangement uses TRBV30 and TRBJ1-4; D is ambiguous. There are 13 residues in the CDR3. V was shortened by 7 bases and J by 5 bases, with 14 bases between the two germline ends. Germline V gives CDR1 GTSNPN, CDR2 SVGIG (reference sequence). The chain's CDR3 is CASIYPGNEKLFF. CDR3 in DNA: TGTGCCTCGATATATCCGGGAAATGAAAAACTGTTTTTT.

This chain connects TRBV4-2 to TRBJ1-5, with a possible D match to TRBD1 (5 bases). Trimming stripped 4 bases from V and 0 bases from J, with 10 bases between. Germline V gives CDR1 LGHNA, CDR2 YNFKEQ. This CDR3 has 15 amino acids. CDR3: CASSPGQGSNQPQHF. CDR3 DNA: TGTGCCAGCAGCCCCGGTCAGGGTAGCAATCAGCCCCAGCATTTT.

This chain connects TRBV7-2 to TRBJ1-4; 9 bases align to TRBD1. Germline loops: CDR1 SGHTA, CDR2 FQGNSA. The CDR3 runs 14 residues. With 5 bases clipped from V and 8 bases from J, the junction kept 6 bases outside the gene matches. The CDR3 is CASSTQGADEKLFF. CDR3 nucleotide sequence: TGTGCCAGCAGCACACAGGGGGCTGACGAAAAACTGTTTTTT. The full variable domain, rest sourced from reference TRBV7-2 and TRBJ1-4, is GAGVSQSPSNKVTEKGKDVELRCDPISGHTALYWYRQSLGQGLEFLIYFQGNSAPDKSGLPSDRFSAERTGGSVSTLTIQRTQQEDSAVYLCASSTQGADEKLFFGSGTQLSVL.

The rearrangement links TRBV5-1 to TRBJ1-6; weak D call: TRBD1 (6 bases). Germline V gene lookup returns CDR1 SGHRS and CDR2 YFSETQ. The CDR3 is made up of 16 amino acids. V lost 3 bases and J lost 7, with 17 bases in between. This CDR3 is CASSYITGSENSPLHF. Written as DNA, the CDR3 is TGCGCCAGCAGCTATATTACAGGGAGCGAAAATTCACCCCTCCACTTT. Using reference TRBV5-1 and TRBJ1-6 for the parts outside the CDR3, the full variable domain is KAGVTQTPRYLIKTRGQQVTLSCSPISGHRSVSWYQQTPGQGLQFLFEYFSETQRNKGNFPGRFSGRQFSNSRSEMNVSTLELGDSALYLCASSYITGSENSPLHFGNGTRLTVT.

CDR3 protein: CASTNGLANTGELFF. CDR3 coding DNA: TGTGCCAGCACCAACGGACTAGCGAACACCGGGGAGCTGTTTTTT. The chain is built from TRBV2 and TRBJ2-2; 7 bases map to TRBD2. The CDR3 runs to 15 residues. The ends lost 7 bases at V and 0 bases at J; junction bases unmatched: 5. Germline V CDR1 and CDR2: SNHLY, FYNNEI.

This clone was observed a handful of times. The rearrangement joins TRBV5-1 to TRBJ2-1; D might be TRBD1 (5 bases). Trimming removed 1 base at V and 8 bases at J, with 13 bases between. The CDR3 totals 14 residues. CDR1 and CDR2 (germline): SGHRS, YFSETQ. The CDR3 loop reads CASSLSRREDEQFF. In nucleotides, the CDR3 is TGCGCCAGCAGCTTGTCCCGCAGGGAAGATGAGCAGTTCTTC. Full variable domain (remainder filled in from reference TRBV5-1 and TRBJ2-1): KAGVTQTPRYLIKTRGQQVTLSCSPISGHRSVSWYQQTPGQGLQFLFEYFSETQRNKGNFPGRFSGRQFSNSRSEMNVSTLELGDSALYLCASSLSRREDEQFFGPGTRLTVL.

The chain uses TRBV2 and TRBJ2-5, with D hard to call. CDR1 and CDR2 (germline): SNHLY, FYNNEI. Deletions cut 1 base from V and 6 bases from J, with 6 bases between. This CDR3 is built from 12 residues. The CDR3 sequence: CASSEDRKTQYF. The CDR3 bases are TGTGCCAGCAGTGAAGATAGAAAGACCCAGTACTTC.

This clone was recorded a few times. Within the sample, other DNA sequences also encode this same CDR3. V usage is TRBV18 and J usage is TRBJ1-4; maybe TRBD1 (6 bases). The CDR3 has 14 residues. The V gene lost 6 bases and the J gene lost 4 bases, with 12 bases spanning the gap. CDR1 is KGHSH, CDR2 LQKENI, per germline. Written as DNA, the CDR3 is TGTGCCAGCTCCCCGGACAGACGTAATGAAAAACTGTTTTTT. Amino acids: CASSPDRRNEKLFF.

The rearrangement uses TRBV6-5 and TRBJ1-2, with TRBD1 matching 8 bases. Germline V lookup: CDR1 MNHEY, CDR2 SVGAGI. V dropped 4 bases and J dropped 4; count of bases not matched to a gene: 8. This CDR3 has 15 amino acids. DNA for the CDR3: TGTGCCAGCAGTTCCAGAGACAGGGGAGGCTATGGCTACACCTTC. Its protein is CASSSRDRGGYGYTF.

The V call is TRBV4-3, the J call TRBJ1-4; D is unclear. The CDR3 has 13 amino acids. Between the trimmed V and J ends, which lost 5 bases and 3 bases, there was a span of 7 bases. Germline V gives CDR1 LGHNA, CDR2 YSLEER. CDR3 in DNA: TGCGCCAGCAGCACGCAGGCTAATGAAAAACTGTTTTTT. Translation: CASSTQANEKLFF.

This clone has just a few counts. The chain's CDR3 is CASSPPRQGLGEKLFF. Here the CDR3 DNA reads TGTGCCAGTAGTCCGCCCCGACAGGGGTTAGGGGAAAAACTGTTTTTT. The rearrangement uses TRBV19 and TRBJ1-4; TRBD1 aligns across 8 bases. Germline CDR1 and CDR2: LNHDA and SQIVND (reference sequence). The junction had 13 bases not matched to a gene; V was cut back by 5 bases and J by 8 bases. The CDR3 sequence is 16 residues long.

The rearrangement uses TRBV6-5 and TRBJ2-1; tentative D call: TRBD1 (5 bases). V was pared by 4 bases and J by 0 bases, with 7 bases between. The CDR3 is made up of 14 amino acids. Germline lookup yields CDR1 MNHEY and CDR2 SVGAGI. CDR3 bases: TGTGCCAGCAGTTGGGGCCTCTCCTACAATGAGCAGTTCTTC. This sequence encodes CASSWGLSYNEQFF.

J is TRBJ1-1 and V is TRBV10-2, with 11 bases lining up with TRBD1. There are 15 residues in the CDR3. Losses at the gene ends were 6 bases for V and 0 bases for J; bases not matched to a gene: 3. Germline V lookup: CDR1 WSHSY, CDR2 SAAADI. In nucleotides, the CDR3 is TGCGCCAGCAGCGTGGGACAGGGGGTGAACACTGAAGCTTTCTTT. Its protein is CASSVGQGVNTEAFF.

Comment on this clone: The sample holds other DNA sequences that translate to the same CDR3. The J gene is TRBJ1-5, the V gene TRBV15; TRBD1 matches at 11 bases. The V gene's germline CDR1 is LNHNV and CDR2 YYDKDF (reference sequence). The CDR3 is made up of 16 amino acids. Trimming at V came to 1 base and at J to 6 bases, leaving 5 bases not matched to a gene. For the CDR3, the DNA is TGTGCCACCAGCAGAGGGGGACAGGGGGGACGTCAGCCCCAGCATTTT. Its translation: CATSRGGQGGRQPQHF.

This rearrangement joins TRBV15 to TRBJ2-7; 9 nucleotides line up with TRBD1. The V segment lost 5 bases and the J segment 3 bases; nucleotides outside the gene matches: 2. The CDR3 spans 13 residues. Germline V gene sequence: CDR1 LNHNV, CDR2 YYDKDF (reference sequence). The CDR3, as DNA: TGTGCCACCAGCCGGGACAGGGACTACGAGCAGTACTTC. This translates into CATSRDRDYEQYF.

This clone was found once. The gene calls are TRBV15 and TRBJ2-7; 10 nucleotides align to TRBD2. The CDR3 runs to 16 residues. Germline-derived CDR1 and CDR2 are LNHNV and YYDKDF (reference sequence). V was pared by 0 bases and J by 7 bases, with 9 bases of the junction left unmatched. The CDR3 region is CATSRDRLAGEQEQYF. In DNA, the CDR3 is TGTGCCACCAGCAGAGATCGGCTAGCGGGAGAACAAGAGCAGTACTTC.

This chain connects TRBV5-1 to TRBJ1-1; a possible D gene is TRBD1 (6 bases). The CDR3 contains 14 residues. V lost 1 base and J 3 bases, leaving 10 bases between the germline ends. CDR1 and CDR2 from the germline V gene are SGHRS and YFSETQ. The CDR3 loop is CASSLTGLDTEAFF. The DNA for the CDR3 is TGCGCCAGCAGCTTGACAGGGCTGGACACTGAAGCTTTCTTT.

The chain joins TRBV5-1 to TRBJ1-2; tentative D call: TRBD1 (5 bases). This CDR3 contains 16 residues. Between the trimmed V and J ends, which lost 0 bases and 2 bases, there was a span of 14 bases. Looked up from germline, CDR1 is SGHRS and CDR2 is YFSETQ. In DNA, the CDR3 is TGCGCCAGCAGCTTGGAAAGGGGTCTGGCGAACTATGGCTACACCTTC. Translation: CASSLERGLANYGYTF.

This clone was counted once. The chain joins TRBV19 to TRBJ2-2, with 9 nucleotides matching TRBD1. The trim removed 0 bases at V and 1 base at J, leaving 12 bases unmatched. CDR3 length: 20 residues. Looked up from germline, CDR1 is LNHDA and CDR2 is SQIVND (reference sequence). The CDR3 coding sequence is TGTGCCAGTAGTATAGAGGGGGGGACAGGGTCAATGAGGAACACCGGGGAGCTGTTTTTT. Its protein product is CASSIEGGTGSMRNTGELFF.

This rearrangement joins TRBV5-1 to TRBJ2-5; TRBD1 matches 10 bases. After removal of 4 bases from V and 3 bases from J, the junction contained 9 bases not matched to a gene. Per the germline V gene, CDR1 is SGHRS and CDR2 is YFSETQ. This CDR3 region has 16 residues. The CDR3 sequence is CASSPGGDRGEETQYF. CDR3 in DNA: TGCGCCAGCAGCCCGGGGGGGGACAGGGGAGAAGAGACCCAGTACTTC.

This clone was found once. The chain employs TRBV21-1 and TRBJ1-4; the D call in the table, TRBD1, was not verified against the DNA. TRBV21-1 is a known pseudogene. This CDR3 is built from 14 residues. The chain's CDR3 is CASSKITGQEKLFF. The DNA for the CDR3 is TGTGCCAGCAGCAAAATTACAGGGCAAGAAAAACTGTTTTTT.

The rearrangement joins TRBV7-9 to TRBJ1-5, with 7 bases that match TRBD1. The CDR3 runs to 14 residues. Trimming took 3 bases from V and 6 from J; bases not matched to a gene: 5. CDR1 SEHNR and CDR2 FQNEAQ come from the germline V gene (reference sequence). This chain's CDR3 is CASSFDRDSQPQHF. The DNA for the CDR3 is TGTGCCAGCAGCTTCGACAGGGACAGTCAGCCCCAGCATTTT.